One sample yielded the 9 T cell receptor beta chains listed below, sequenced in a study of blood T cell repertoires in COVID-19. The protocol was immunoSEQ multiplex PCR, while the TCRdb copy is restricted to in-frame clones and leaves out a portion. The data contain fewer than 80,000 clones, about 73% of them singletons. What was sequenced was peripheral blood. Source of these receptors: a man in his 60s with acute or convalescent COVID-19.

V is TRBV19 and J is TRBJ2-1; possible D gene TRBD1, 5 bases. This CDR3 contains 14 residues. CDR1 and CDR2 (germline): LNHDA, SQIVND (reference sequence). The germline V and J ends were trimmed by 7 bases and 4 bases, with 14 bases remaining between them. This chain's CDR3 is CASTVWGRYNEQFF. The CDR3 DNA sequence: TGTGCCAGTACCGTTTGGGGCAGATACAATGAGCAGTTCTTC. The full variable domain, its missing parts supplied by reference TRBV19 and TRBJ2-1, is DGGITQSPKYLFRKEGQNVTLSCEQNLNHDAMYWYRQDPGQGLRLIYYSQIVNDFQKGDIAEGYSVSREKKESFPLTVTSAQKNPTAFYLCASTVWGRYNEQFFGPGTRLTVL.

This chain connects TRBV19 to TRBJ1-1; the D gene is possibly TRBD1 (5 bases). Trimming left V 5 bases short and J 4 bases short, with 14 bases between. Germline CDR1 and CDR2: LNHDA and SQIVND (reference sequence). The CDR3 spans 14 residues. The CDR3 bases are TGTGCCAGTAGTCTTCAGGGTTTGAGCACTGAAGCTTTCTTT. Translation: CASSLQGLSTEAFF.

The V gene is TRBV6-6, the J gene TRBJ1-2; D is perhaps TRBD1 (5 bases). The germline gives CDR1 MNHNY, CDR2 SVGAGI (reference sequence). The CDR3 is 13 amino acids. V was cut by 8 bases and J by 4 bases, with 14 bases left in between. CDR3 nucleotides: TGTGCCAGCGGGGCAGGGAGGTCCTATGGCTACACCTTC. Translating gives CASGAGRSYGYTF.

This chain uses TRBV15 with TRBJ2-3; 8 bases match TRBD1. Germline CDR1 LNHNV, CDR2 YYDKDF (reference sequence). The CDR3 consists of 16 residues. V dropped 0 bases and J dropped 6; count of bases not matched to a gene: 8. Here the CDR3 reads CATSREVAGGSDTQYF. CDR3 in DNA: TGTGCCACCAGCAGAGAAGTCGCAGGGGGCAGCGATACGCAGTATTTT.

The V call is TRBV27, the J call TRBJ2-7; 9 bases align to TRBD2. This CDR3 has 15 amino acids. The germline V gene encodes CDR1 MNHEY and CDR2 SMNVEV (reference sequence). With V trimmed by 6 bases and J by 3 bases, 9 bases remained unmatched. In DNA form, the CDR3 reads TGTGCCAGCAGACTTAGCGGGGGTCCCCTCTACGAGCAGTACTTC. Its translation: CASRLSGGPLYEQYF.

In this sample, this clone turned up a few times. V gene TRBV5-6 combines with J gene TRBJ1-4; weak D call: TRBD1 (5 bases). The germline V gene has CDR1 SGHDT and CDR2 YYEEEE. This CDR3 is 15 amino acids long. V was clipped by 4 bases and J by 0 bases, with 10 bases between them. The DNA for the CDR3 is TGTGCCAGCAGCGGAACAGGCGCAACTAATGAAAAACTGTTTTTT. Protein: CASSGTGATNEKLFF.

The CDR3 coding sequence is TGCAGTGCGAGCACTGAAGCTTTCTTT. It translates to CSASTEAFF. The rearrangement links TRBV20-1 to TRBJ1-1; D is unclear. The V and J ends lost 6 bases and 4 bases respectively, with 3 bases between them. The CDR3 sequence is 9 residues long. Germline V lookup: CDR1 DFQATT, CDR2 SNEGSKA (reference sequence).

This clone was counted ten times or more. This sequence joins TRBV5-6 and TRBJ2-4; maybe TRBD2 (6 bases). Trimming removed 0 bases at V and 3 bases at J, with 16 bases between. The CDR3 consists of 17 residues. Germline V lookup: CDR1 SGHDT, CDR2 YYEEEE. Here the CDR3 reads CASSLVLSGVSKNIQYF. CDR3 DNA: TGTGCCAGCAGCTTGGTACTGTCGGGGGTCAGCAAAAACATTCAGTACTTC.

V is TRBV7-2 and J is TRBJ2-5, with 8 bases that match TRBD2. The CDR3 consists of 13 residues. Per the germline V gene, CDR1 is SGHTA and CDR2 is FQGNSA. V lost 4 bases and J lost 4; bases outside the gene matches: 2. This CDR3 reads CASSYTSGETQYF. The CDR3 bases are TGTGCCAGCAGCTATACTAGCGGAGAGACCCAGTACTTC. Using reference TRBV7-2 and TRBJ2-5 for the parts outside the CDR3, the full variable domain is GAGVSQSPSNKVTEKGKDVELRCDPISGHTALYWYRQSLGQGLEFLIYFQGNSAPDKSGLPSDRFSAERTGGSVSTLTIQRTQQEDSAVYLCASSYTSGETQYFGPGTRLLVL.